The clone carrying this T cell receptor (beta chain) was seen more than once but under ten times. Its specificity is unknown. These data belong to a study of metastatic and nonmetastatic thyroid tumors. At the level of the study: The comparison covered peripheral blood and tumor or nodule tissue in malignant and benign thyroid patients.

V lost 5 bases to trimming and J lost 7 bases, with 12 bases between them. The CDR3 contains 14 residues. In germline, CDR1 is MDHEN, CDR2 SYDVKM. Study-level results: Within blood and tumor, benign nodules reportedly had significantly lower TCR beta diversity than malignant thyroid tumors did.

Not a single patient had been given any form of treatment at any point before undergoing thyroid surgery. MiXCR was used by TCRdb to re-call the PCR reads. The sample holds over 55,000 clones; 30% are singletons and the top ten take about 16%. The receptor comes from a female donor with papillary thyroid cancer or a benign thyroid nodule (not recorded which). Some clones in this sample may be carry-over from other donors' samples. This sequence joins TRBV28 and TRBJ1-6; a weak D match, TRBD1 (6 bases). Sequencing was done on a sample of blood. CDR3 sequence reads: CASSPPGHNSPLHF. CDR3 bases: TGTGCCAGCAGTCCGCCGGGACACAATTCACCCCTCCACTTT.